This T cell receptor beta chain was recovered during a study of cytomegalovirus exposure and HLA in healthy donors. Whole-study results and caveats: Later analysis suggested links between common viral pathogens and several top significant clusters. In most subjects, TCR beta sequences reportedly gave accurate predictions of HLA-A and HLA-B alleles.

Researchers ran the PCR with 60 Vbeta and 13 Jbeta primers. Sequenced by immunoSEQ multiplex PCR; TCRdb stores in-frame clones only, minus some. The sample carries a few hundred thousand clones, about 89% recorded once. Germline lookup yields CDR1 SGHNT and CDR2 YYREEE (reference sequence). CDR3 length equals 14 residues. The germline V and J ends were trimmed by 4 bases and 3 bases, with 11 bases remaining between them. Points on this clone: The antigen is not known.

Sequencing was done on a sample of PBMCs. The receptor was isolated from a woman aged 18-29 years in good health and CMV-seronegative. This chain connects TRBV5-4 to TRBJ2-4; TRBD1 is a possible D gene (6 bases). CDR3 coding DNA: TGTGCCAGCAGCAGGACAGAGTACAAAAACATTCAGTACTTC. This gives the protein CASSRTEYKNIQYF. Full variable domain (outside the CDR3, taken from reference TRBV5-4 and TRBJ2-4): ETGVTQSPTHLIKTRGQQVTLRCSSQSGHNTVSWYQQALGQGPQFIFQYYREEENGRGNFPPRFSGLQFPNYSSELNVNALELDDSALYLCASSRTEYKNIQYFGAGTRLSVL.